One sample yielded the 8 T cell receptor beta chains listed below, sequenced in a study of T cell changes during pregnancy in multiple sclerosis. TCRdb's table, derived via immunoSEQ multiplex PCR, lists solely in-frame clones and lacks some. The sample gives fewer than 150,000 clones, roughly 96% of which show up once; approximately 0.45% is in the top ten. Specimen: peripheral blood, collected after pregnancy. These receptors were obtained from a female donor with multiple sclerosis, enrolled in a pregnancy study.

The rearrangement joins TRBV21-1 to TRBJ2-5; the D call TRBD1 from the table was never checked on the DNA. TRBV21-1 is labeled a pseudogene. The CDR3 sequence is 14 residues long. The CDR3 sequence: CASSYRGEGETQYF. In DNA, the CDR3 is TGTGCCAGCAGCTACAGGGGCGAGGGAGAGACCCAGTACTTC.

CDR3: CASSQDRGRFHGYTF. The CDR3 nucleotides are TGCGCCAGCAGCCAAGACAGGGGGCGTTTCCATGGCTACACCTTC. The J gene is TRBJ1-2, the V gene TRBV23-1, with 10 nucleotides matching TRBD1. Being an ORF, TRBV23-1 has a function that is uncertain. The CDR3 consists of 15 residues. With V trimmed by 6 bases and J by 6 bases, 10 bases remained unmatched.

The chain carries TRBV5-6 and TRBJ2-7, with TRBD1 matching over 9 bases. Trimming removed 6 bases from V and 3 bases from J; junction bases left unmatched: 7. The CDR3 loop spans 14 amino acids. Germline lookup yields CDR1 SGHDT and CDR2 YYEEEE. CDR3 loop: CASTGDRGYYEQYF. The CDR3 DNA is TGTGCCAGCACAGGTGACAGGGGGTACTACGAGCAGTACTTC.

J is TRBJ2-1 and V is TRBV2; TRBD2 aligns across 13 bases. Germline lookup yields CDR1 SNHLY and CDR2 FYNNEI. The CDR3 is 20 residues long. J lost 2 bases, V lost 1 base, and 11 bases had no gene match. The CDR3: CASSEEVGGTSGMAYNEQFF. DNA for the CDR3: TGTGCCAGCAGTGAAGAGGTGGGAGGGACTAGCGGGATGGCCTACAATGAGCAGTTCTTC. The full variable domain, its missing parts supplied by reference TRBV2 and TRBJ2-1, is EPEVTQTPSHQVTQMGQEVILRCVPISNHLYFYWYRQILGQKVEFLVSFYNNEISEKSEIFDDQFSVERPDGSNFTLKIRSTKLEDSAMYFCASSEEVGGTSGMAYNEQFFGPGTRLTVL.

The table lists this clone with a few counts. The chain has TRBV11-3 and TRBJ1-4, with D maybe TRBD1 (6 bases). CDR3 size: 13 residues. Trimming left V 5 bases short and J 5 bases short, with 9 bases between. The germline V gene has CDR1 SGHNT and CDR2 YENEEA. Here the CDR3 reads CASSQGPNEKLFF. CDR3 DNA sequence: TGTGCCAGCAGCCAGGGGCCCAATGAAAAACTGTTTTTT.

The rearrangement links TRBV4-1 to TRBJ2-1; D remains unclear. This CDR3 region has 16 residues. The V gene's germline CDR1 is MGHRA and CDR2 YSYEKL. The V gene lost 0 bases and the J gene lost 5 bases, with 14 bases spanning the gap. The CDR3 nucleotides are TGCGCCAGCAGCCAAGAGGTACTACCCATAAACAATGAGCAGTTCTTC. Protein product: CASSQEVLPINNEQFF.

The V gene is TRBV27, the J gene TRBJ1-2, with 8 bases aligning to TRBD1. This CDR3 is built from 14 residues. Germline loops: CDR1 MNHEY, CDR2 SMNVEV (reference sequence). With 6 bases clipped from V and 5 bases from J, the junction kept 8 bases outside the gene matches. This CDR3 is CASRGTGEPYGYTF. The CDR3 DNA reads TGTGCCAGCAGGGGGACAGGAGAACCTTATGGCTACACCTTC.

The chain links TRBV2 to TRBJ2-5; a possible D gene is TRBD2 (6 bases). The ends were cut back, 7 bases at V and 5 bases at J, with 11 bases in the middle. Germline assignment: CDR1 SNHLY and CDR2 FYNNEI. The CDR3 runs 12 residues. CDR3 in amino acids: CASMGGLETQYF. The CDR3 DNA is TGTGCCAGCATGGGGGGTTTGGAGACCCAGTACTTC.